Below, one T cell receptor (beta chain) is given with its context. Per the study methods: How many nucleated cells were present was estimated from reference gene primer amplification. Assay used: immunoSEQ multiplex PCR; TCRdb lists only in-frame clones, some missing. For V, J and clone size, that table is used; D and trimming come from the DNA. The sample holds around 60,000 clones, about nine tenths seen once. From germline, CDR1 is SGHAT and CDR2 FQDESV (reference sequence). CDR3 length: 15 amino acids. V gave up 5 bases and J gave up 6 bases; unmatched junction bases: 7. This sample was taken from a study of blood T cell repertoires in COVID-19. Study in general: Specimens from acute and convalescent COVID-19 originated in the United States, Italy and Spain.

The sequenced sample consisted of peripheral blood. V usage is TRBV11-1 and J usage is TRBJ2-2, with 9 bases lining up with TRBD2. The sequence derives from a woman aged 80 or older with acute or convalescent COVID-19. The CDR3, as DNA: TGTGCCAGCAGCCCCGCGGGAGGGGAGGCCGGGGAGCTGTTTTTT. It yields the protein CASSPAGGEAGELFF.